Below are 23 T cell receptor beta chains sequenced from a single sample in a study of regulatory T cells in long-lasting Graves disease. Time point specified: newly diagnosed GD, antithyroid drugs for less than 3 months. PBMC RNA was the source of the TCR library. Building the TCR beta libraries relied on iRepertoire HTBI primers, and CDR3 regions underwent Arm-PCR. TCRdb re-analysed the multiplex PCR reads in MiXCR, keeping a single row per CDR3 protein. The sample carries a few hundred thousand distinct CDR3 sequences, around an eighth recorded once. The sample also formed part of further work on T cells in Graves' hyperthyroidism and ophthalmopathy.

Source: peripheral blood mononuclear cells (PBMCs), taken at new diagnosis, from a patient treated with antithyroid drugs. The receptors stem from a man between 25 and 39 years old with Graves disease.

This clonotype showed up many times. The chain links TRBV6-1 to TRBJ2-5; D tentatively reads TRBD1 or TRBD2 (5 bases each). CDR1 MNHNS and CDR2 SASEGT come from the germline V gene. CDR3 length: 14 residues. Trimming removed 7 bases from V and 0 bases from J, with 12 bases in between. The CDR3 bases are TGTGCCAGCACCGTGGGGGAGTACCAAGAGACCCAGTACTTC. Amino acids: CASTVGEYQETQYF.

This clonotype was detected ten times or more. As DNA, the CDR3 is TGTGCCAGCACCCGTGGGGGAAGCACAGATACGCAGTATTTT. This gives the protein CASTRGGSTDTQYF. V usage is TRBV12-3 or TRBV12-4 and J usage is TRBJ2-3, with D perhaps being TRBD1 or TRBD2 (5 bases each). The CDR3 spans 14 residues. The V and J ends lost 7 bases and 0 bases respectively, with 11 bases between them.

This clonotype was detected many times. This rearrangement joins TRBV27 to TRBJ2-1; D unclear. V lost 2 bases and J lost 10, with 12 bases in between. The CDR3 contains 13 residues. The germline V gene encodes CDR1 MNHEY and CDR2 SMNVEV (reference sequence). The CDR3 here is CASSLNLESEQFF. CDR3 nucleotides: TGTGCCAGCAGTTTAAATTTAGAGAGCGAGCAGTTCTTC.

This clonotype was counted ten times or more. J is TRBJ1-6 and V is TRBV11-2; D is undetermined. The germline V and J ends were trimmed by 8 bases and 10 bases, with 12 bases remaining between them. There are 12 residues in the CDR3. Germline V gene lookup returns CDR1 SGHAT and CDR2 FQNNGV. The CDR3 loop is CASATTGSPLHF. The DNA of the CDR3 is TGTGCCAGCGCGACGACGGGCTCACCCCTCCACTTT. The variable domain in full, with the rest retrieved from reference TRBV11-2 and TRBJ1-6, is EAGVAQSPRYKIIEKRQSVAFWCNPISGHATLYWYQQILGQGPKLLIQFQNNGVVDDSQLPKDRFSAERLKGVDSTLKIQPAKLEDSAVYLCASATTGSPLHFGNGTRLTVT.

The chain uses TRBV10-3 and TRBJ2-3; D perhaps matches TRBD2 (5 bases). Trimming left V 2 bases short and J 6 bases short, with 24 bases between. Per the germline V gene, CDR1 is ENHRY and CDR2 is SYGVKD. The CDR3 is 18 amino acids. In DNA form, the CDR3 reads TGTGCCATCAGTGAGCCCCTCACGGGGAGCGGCGCTAGGGATACGCAGTATTTT. Protein sequence: CAISEPLTGSGARDTQYF.

J is TRBJ1-6 and V is TRBV18; 10 nucleotides align to TRBD1. CDR3 length: 16 amino acids. Trimming took 5 bases from V and 9 from J; bases not matched to a gene: 10. CDR1 and CDR2 from the germline V gene are KGHSH and LQKENI. The CDR3 DNA reads TGTGCCAGCTCAGAACCCCGCCGGGACAGGGGTTCACCCCTCCACTTT. Its protein is CASSEPRRDRGSPLHF.

The gene calls are TRBV9 and TRBJ2-1; D perhaps matches TRBD2 (6 bases). This CDR3 is built from 18 residues. CDR1 SGDLS and CDR2 YYNGEE come from the germline V gene. Trimming stripped 0 bases from V and 3 bases from J, with 19 bases between. The CDR3 DNA is TGTGCCAGCAGCGTAGTCCCGGGACTTCTAGGGAGCTACAATGAGCAGTTCTTC. Encoded protein: CASSVVPGLLGSYNEQFF.

This chain uses TRBV3-1 with TRBJ2-3; the match to TRBD1 covers 9 bases. The CDR3 length is 16 residues. V dropped 4 bases and J dropped 2; count of bases not matched to a gene: 7. Germline V CDR1 and CDR2: LGHDT, YNNKEL (reference sequence). As DNA, the CDR3 is TGTGCCAGCAGCCTATGGACAGGGGAGTTCACAGATACGCAGTATTTT. Translated: CASSLWTGEFTDTQYF.

This clonotype was picked up many times. This sequence joins TRBV28 and TRBJ2-7; no firm D call. V gave up 3 bases and J gave up 6 bases, with 12 bases separating them. The length of the CDR3 is 13 residues. Germline V lookup: CDR1 MDHEN, CDR2 SYDVKM. The chain's CDR3 is CASSLVRIGEQYF. The CDR3 DNA reads as TGTGCCAGCAGTTTGGTCAGGATCGGCGAGCAGTACTTC.

The genes are TRBV14 and TRBJ2-3; 8 nucleotides agree with TRBD2. The trim removed 1 base at V and 3 bases at J, leaving 3 bases unmatched. Germline V CDR1 and CDR2: SGHDN, FVKESK. This CDR3 has 15 amino acids. The CDR3 loop is CASSQAGGPTDTQYF. CDR3 in DNA: TGTGCCAGCAGCCAAGCGGGAGGGCCGACAGATACGCAGTATTTT.

This clonotype was observed a handful of times. At one end, the junction sequence differs from germline, possibly due to a read error. V gene TRBV7-9 combines with J gene TRBJ1-1; the D is unclear. From germline, CDR1 is SEHNR and CDR2 FQNEAQ (reference sequence). The CDR3 loop spans 14 amino acids. Here the CDR3 reads CASGLTDGYTEAFF. CDR3 DNA: TGTGCCAGCGGCTTAACCGACGGATACACTGAAGCTTTCTTT.

CDR3: CASSLGDTLNQPQHF. CDR3 DNA: TGTGCCAGCAGCTTGGGGGACACTCTGAATCAGCCCCAGCATTTT. The genes are TRBV5-6 and TRBJ1-5; maybe TRBD1 (6 bases). The germline V gene encodes CDR1 SGHDT and CDR2 YYEEEE. The CDR3 runs 15 residues. V was pared by 0 bases and J by 4 bases, with 11 bases between.

This clonotype occurred many times. The V and J genes are TRBV20-1 and TRBJ1-1; no clear D. Germline V gene sequence: CDR1 DFQATT, CDR2 SNEGSKA (reference sequence). The V gene lost 2 bases and the J gene lost 1 base, with 8 bases spanning the gap. This CDR3 is built from 13 residues. CDR3 in amino acids: CSARLDGNTEAFF. CDR3 coding DNA: TGCAGTGCTAGACTTGACGGGAACACTGAAGCTTTCTTT.

A word on this clonotype: A much larger clone sits a single nucleotide away, making a read error possible. V gene TRBV3-1 combines with J gene TRBJ1-1; D unclear. This CDR3 has 14 amino acids. Germline V lookup: CDR1 LGHDT, CDR2 YNNKEL (reference sequence). This chain's CDR3 is CGSTPEPLNTEAFF. CDR3 in DNA: TGTGGCAGCACCCCGGAGCCCTTAAACACTGAAGCTTTCTTT.

This clonotype showed up many times. This chain joins TRBV6-1 and TRBJ2-1, with D possibly being TRBD2 (6 bases). With 6 bases removed from V and 8 bases from J, the gap between germline ends came to 17 bases. The CDR3 length is 14 residues. The germline V gene has CDR1 MNHNS and CDR2 SASEGT. The chain's CDR3 is CASSLRPSVDEQFF. CDR3 bases: TGTGCCAGCAGCCTCAGGCCTAGCGTCGATGAGCAGTTCTTC.

The V and J genes are TRBV7-9 and TRBJ2-5; 10 bases line up with TRBD2. V shed 5 bases and J 4 bases; nucleotides not matched to a gene: 7. CDR1 is SEHNR, CDR2 FQNEAQ, per germline (reference sequence). The CDR3 is made up of 15 amino acids. The CDR3 here is CASSAAGGPGETQYF. The CDR3 DNA reads as TGTGCCAGCAGCGCAGCGGGAGGGCCGGGAGAGACCCAGTACTTC.

This clonotype was seen repeatedly, ten times or more. V and J are TRBV5-1 and TRBJ2-7; 11 bases align to TRBD2. Per germline, CDR1 SGHRS and CDR2 YFSETQ. The CDR3 extends over 15 amino acids. With 0 bases clipped from V and 9 bases from J, the junction kept 8 bases outside the gene matches. CDR3 residues: CASSLEVAGGSTQYF. For the CDR3, the DNA is TGCGCCAGCAGCTTGGAAGTAGCGGGAGGGTCTACGCAGTACTTC.

This clonotype occurred many times. V gene TRBV28 combines with J gene TRBJ1-1, with TRBD1 as a possible D gene (5 bases). CDR1 and CDR2 (germline): MDHEN, SYDVKM. V was trimmed by 6 bases and J by 3 bases, leaving 14 bases between them. The CDR3 length is 14 residues. The CDR3 DNA reads as TGTGCCAGCAGCCTCGAACAGGCCTACACTGAAGCTTTCTTT. Translating gives CASSLEQAYTEAFF.

This clonotype was recorded at least ten times. The V call is TRBV3-1, the J call TRBJ2-3, with 10 bases fitting TRBD2. From germline, CDR1 is LGHDT and CDR2 YNNKEL (reference sequence). V was clipped by 5 bases and J by 2 bases; unmatched bases: 4. CDR3 size: 15 residues. As DNA, the CDR3 is TGTGCCAGCAGCTTGACTAGCGGGCACACAGATACGCAGTATTTT. The encoded protein is CASSLTSGHTDTQYF.

This clonotype has ten or more counts. The chain couples TRBV7-3 to TRBJ2-1; the match to TRBD1 covers 7 bases. The CDR3 runs 16 residues. Germline-derived CDR1 and CDR2 are SGHTA and FQGTGA. J lost 10 bases, V lost 5 bases, and 17 bases had no gene match. The CDR3 region is CASSLLRDRAMKEQFF. The CDR3 bases are TGTGCCAGCAGCCTCCTCCGCGACAGGGCAATGAAGGAGCAGTTCTTC.

The sample holds a few counts of this clonotype. The chain recombines TRBV10-3 with TRBJ2-7; D unclear. The CDR3 is 11 residues long. CDR1 and CDR2 (germline): ENHRY, SYGVKD. Trimming left V 2 bases short and J 7 bases short, with 6 bases between. Here the CDR3 reads CAISEQREQYF. DNA of the CDR3: TGTGCCATCAGTGAGCAAAGGGAGCAGTACTTC.

This clonotype was observed at least ten times. The chain is built from TRBV2 and TRBJ1-1; D gene uncertain. V was pared by 6 bases and J by 1 base, with 12 bases between. The V gene's germline CDR1 is SNHLY and CDR2 FYNNEI. This CDR3 comprises 14 residues. The CDR3 DNA is TGTGCCAGCAGCGCCTTTGAGGGGAACACTGAAGCTTTCTTT. It encodes CASSAFEGNTEAFF.

The J gene is TRBJ2-1, the V gene TRBV9; D unresolved. Germline-derived CDR1 and CDR2 are SGDLS and YYNGEE. V gave up 0 bases and J gave up 5 bases, with 12 bases separating them. The CDR3 contains 15 residues. The CDR3 DNA is TGTGCCAGCAGCGTAGCGGCCCTCAAGAACAATGAGCAGTTCTTC. Protein sequence: CASSVAALKNNEQFF.